This T cell receptor beta chain came from a study of cytotoxic CD8 clonotypes in ibrutinib-treated CLL. Germline CDR1 is SGHTA and CDR2 is FQGNSA. After removal of 5 bases from V and 7 bases from J, the junction contained 11 bases not matched to a gene. This CDR3 has 15 amino acids. Assay: immunoSEQ multiplex PCR; the TCRdb copy retains only in-frame clones and omits some. The sample contains tens of thousands of clones, over 60% of which appear only once. This TCR came from a human donor with chronic lymphocytic leukemia. Material: PBMCs, obtained after 12 months of ibrutinib treatment. The chain is built from TRBV7-2 and TRBJ1-2, with 9 positions matching TRBD1. CDR3 residues: CASSPVGRTGAGYTF. The CDR3 DNA is TGTGCCAGCAGCCCCGTGGGTAGGACAGGGGCTGGCTACACCTTC.